This TCR beta chain was identified in a study of T cell responses to AZD1222 COVID-19 vaccine. The germline V gene encodes CDR1 SGDLS and CDR2 YYNGEE. CDR3 length: 14 amino acids. Trimming shortened V by 4 bases and J by 6 bases, and 14 bases separated the two germline ends. Clones were sequenced by immunoSEQ multiplex PCR, and TCRdb holds only the in-frame ones, with some missing. The data contain 140,000 or so clones, around 88% of them singletons. The clonotype comes from an adult in good health. The material sequenced was peripheral blood, taken on day 0 of AZD1222 vaccination. The chain recombines TRBV9 with TRBJ2-1; a weak D match, TRBD1 (6 bases). This CDR3 reads CASSLRTVANEQFF. The DNA for the CDR3 is TGTGCCAGCAGCCTCCGGACAGTAGCCAATGAGCAGTTCTTC.